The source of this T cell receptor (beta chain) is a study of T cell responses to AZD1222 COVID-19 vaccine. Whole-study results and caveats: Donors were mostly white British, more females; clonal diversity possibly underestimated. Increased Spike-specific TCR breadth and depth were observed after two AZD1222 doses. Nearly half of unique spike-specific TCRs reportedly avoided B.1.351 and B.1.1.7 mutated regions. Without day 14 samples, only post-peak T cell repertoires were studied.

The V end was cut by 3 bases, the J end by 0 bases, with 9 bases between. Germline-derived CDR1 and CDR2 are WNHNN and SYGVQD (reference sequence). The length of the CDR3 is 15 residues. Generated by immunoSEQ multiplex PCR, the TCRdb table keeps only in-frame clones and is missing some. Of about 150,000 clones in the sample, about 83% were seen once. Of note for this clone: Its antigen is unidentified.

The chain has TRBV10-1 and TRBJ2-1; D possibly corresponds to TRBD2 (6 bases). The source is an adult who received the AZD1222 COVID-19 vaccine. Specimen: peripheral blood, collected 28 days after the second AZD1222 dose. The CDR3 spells CASSEDGSSYNEQFF. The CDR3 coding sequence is TGCGCCAGCAGTGAAGACGGGAGCTCCTACAATGAGCAGTTCTTC.